The 2 T cell receptor beta chains given below trace back to one sample, sequenced in a study of T cell responses to AZD1222 COVID-19 vaccine (dated by TCRdb to the early 2020s). According to the study, the label for this sample's time point signals: baseline before first vaccination. The library was built by means of the immunoSEQ multiplex PCR assay. What TCRdb holds here is the immuneACCESS table cut down to in-frame rearrangements. Part of the clones is not present; checked against another copy, under half of the missing clones reflect an unresolved V gene, and the others are unexplained. The sample table shows 100,000 or so clones, and roughly 87% are seen once. In total, the top ten clones hold approximately 3% of the sample. The material was peripheral blood, obtained on day 0 of AZD1222 vaccination. The source is an adult in good health.

V usage is TRBV24-1 and J usage is TRBJ1-4; a weak D match, TRBD1 (6 bases). This CDR3 is 16 amino acids long. The V gene lost 3 bases and the J gene lost 7 bases, with 17 bases spanning the gap. Germline V gene data show CDR1 as KGHDR and CDR2 as SFDVKD. CDR3: CATSDPERGLGEKLFF. CDR3 nucleotides: TGTGCCACCAGTGATCCAGAACGGGGGCTGGGTGAAAAACTGTTTTTT.

The chain carries TRBV7-6 and TRBJ1-1; perhaps TRBD1 as D (6 bases). Germline V CDR1 and CDR2: SGHVS, FNYEAQ. The CDR3 runs 14 residues. V lost 7 bases and J lost 0, with 12 bases in between. CDR3 DNA: TGTGCCAGCACCCCTCGGGGGCTGAACACTGAAGCTTTCTTT. This encodes CASTPRGLNTEAFF.